This T cell receptor (beta chain) came from a study of Graves' ophthalmopathy and Graves' hyperthyroidism. Study details: Before any treatment was given, at initial diagnosis, peripheral blood was collected.

This clonotype was detected a few times. The CDR3 consists of 12 residues. V lost 6 bases, J lost 4 bases, and 9 bases lay in between. CDR1 is MDHEN, CDR2 SYDVKM, per germline. Hyperthyroidism patients were newly diagnosed, under 2 months' duration, aged 18 to 65. Patients were left out if they had other autoimmune diseases, uncontrolled infections, pregnancy or lactation. RNA transcripts yielded amplified TCR beta CDR3 regions. In the first round, RT-PCR was carried out with HTBI primers, and a multiplex PCR formed the second round. TCRdb called the multiplex PCR reads again in MiXCR, with one record for every CDR3 protein. The repertoire holds hundreds of thousands of distinct CDR3 sequences, with approximately 22% as singletons.

V gene TRBV28 combines with J gene TRBJ1-1; D gene unclear. The receptor was isolated from a woman aged 18 to 35 with stable Graves' hyperthyroidism. Some clones in this sample may be carry-over from other donors' samples. Sequencing input: peripheral blood. The CDR3 here is CASRNLRTEAFF. The CDR3 nucleotides read TGTGCCAGCAGAAATTTACGCACTGAAGCTTTCTTT.